The 28 T cell receptor beta chains listed next were all sequenced from one sample in a study of blood T cells in healthy people across ages. Combining a sample-barcoded 5' primer with a J-beta primer mix, a second PCR ran for roughly 6 to 11 cycles. TCRdb used MiXCR to reprocess the 5' RACE reads, holding one entry per CDR3 protein. The sample contains approximately 800,000 distinct CDR3 sequences, around 50% of which appear only once. Sequenced material: blood. Receptor source: a man aged 35 to 55 in good health.

The table lists this clonotype with a few counts. This sequence joins TRBV12-3 or TRBV12-4 and TRBJ1-1; possible D gene TRBD1, 5 bases. The CDR3 is 12 amino acids. V was shortened by 3 bases and J by 6 bases, with 8 bases between the two germline ends. The DNA for the CDR3 is TGTGCCAGCAGTTTGGTGGGGGCTGAAGCTTTCTTT. Protein: CASSLVGAEAFF.

Remarks on this clonotype: Its ends do not fully match the called genes, so a read error is possible. This rearrangement joins TRBV7-9 to TRBJ1-1; TRBD1 matches 12 bases. This CDR3 is built from 16 residues. CDR1 is SEHNR, CDR2 FQNEAQ, per germline (reference sequence). The CDR3 sequence: CASSLDGGTGGAGAFF. In DNA form, the CDR3 reads TGCGCCAGCAGCTTAGATGGAGGGACAGGGGGCGCGGGAGCTTTCTTT.

This chain connects TRBV28 to TRBJ2-4; a possible D gene is TRBD2 (5 bases). The germline V and J ends were trimmed by 8 bases and 3 bases, with 14 bases remaining between them. CDR3 length: 14 amino acids. Germline V lookup: CDR1 MDHEN, CDR2 SYDVKM. CDR3 DNA: TGTGCCAGCCGCGAGAGGGTTGGCAAAAACATTCAGTACTTC. Translated, it gives CASRERVGKNIQYF.

This clonotype was counted a few times. The V call is TRBV7-2, the J call TRBJ1-2; 7 positions agree with TRBD1. V was pared by 5 bases and J by 6 bases, with 12 bases of the junction left unmatched. Germline assignment: CDR1 SGHTA and CDR2 FQGNSA. The CDR3 consists of 15 residues. The CDR3 nucleotides read TGTGCCAGCAGCCCCACGGGGACAGCTCGGGATGGCTACACCTTC. Amino acids: CASSPTGTARDGYTF.

The chain employs TRBV12-3 or TRBV12-4 and TRBJ2-5; D may correspond to TRBD1 or TRBD2 (5 bases each). V was shortened by 3 bases and J by 4 bases, with 18 bases between the two germline ends. The CDR3 covers 16 residues. CDR3 DNA: TGTGCCAGCAGTTTTTCCCCGGGGCCTCTTGGAGAGACCCAGTACTTC. This sequence encodes CASSFSPGPLGETQYF.

This clonotype has at least ten counts. The genes are TRBV6-5 and TRBJ2-7, with 14 bases identical to TRBD2. Germline V lookup: CDR1 MNHEY, CDR2 SVGAGI. The V segment lost 5 bases and the J segment 6 bases; nucleotides outside the gene matches: 3. This CDR3 has 14 amino acids. Here the CDR3 DNA reads TGTGCCAGCAGTCCCGGGACTAGCGGGAGCGAGCAGTACTTC. Its protein product is CASSPGTSGSEQYF.

CDR3 nucleotides: TGTGCCAGCAGCTTAGGTGGGACAGGTGACAGATACGCGTATTTT. Amino acid sequence: CASSLGGTGDRYAYF. The V gene is TRBV7-2, the J gene TRBJ2-3, with 8 bases that match TRBD1. This CDR3 has 15 residues. J lost 14 bases, V lost 1 base, and 14 bases had no gene match. Germline CDR1 is SGHTA and CDR2 is FQGNSA.

This clonotype has only a few counts. The chain employs TRBV12-3 or TRBV12-4 and TRBJ1-2; maybe TRBD1 (6 bases). The CDR3 length is 15 residues. Deletions cut 5 bases from V and 3 bases from J, with 16 bases between. DNA for the CDR3: TGTGCCAGCAGTCGGCCAGACCGACAGGACTATGGCTACACCTTC. The encoded protein is CASSRPDRQDYGYTF.

The chain employs TRBV13 and TRBJ2-3; D is possibly TRBD1 or TRBD2 (6 bases each). The CDR3 runs to 15 residues. The germline V and J ends were trimmed by 5 bases and 4 bases, with 16 bases remaining between them. Per germline, CDR1 PRHDT and CDR2 FYEKMQ (reference sequence). The CDR3 nucleotides are TGTGCCAGCAGCCCGGAAAGGGGGGAATCAGATACGCAGTATTTT. Protein sequence: CASSPERGESDTQYF.

This clonotype was seen a few times. The chain employs TRBV12-3 or TRBV12-4 and TRBJ2-6; D gene unclear. The V and J ends lost 2 bases and 0 bases respectively, with 8 bases between them. The CDR3 sequence is 16 residues long. CDR3 DNA sequence: TGTGCCAGCAGTTTATCAACAGCCTCTGGGGCCAACGTCCTGACTTTC. Translated, it gives CASSLSTASGANVLTF.

J is TRBJ2-3 and V is TRBV7-2; unclear D gene. CDR1 and CDR2 from the germline V gene are SGHTA and FQGNSA. V dropped 3 bases and J dropped 5 bases, with 9 bases sitting between them. This CDR3 contains 13 residues. In DNA form, the CDR3 reads TGTGCCAGCAGCTTCCGGTTGATAGATACGCAGTATTTT. Its translation: CASSFRLIDTQYF.

This clonotype was detected a few times. The V gene is TRBV6-5, the J gene TRBJ1-1; tentative D call: TRBD1 (5 bases). Trimming cost V 5 bases and J 1 base, with 11 bases left between them. From germline, CDR1 is MNHEY and CDR2 SVGAGI. This CDR3 comprises 14 residues. DNA of the CDR3: TGTGCCAGCAGTCGGACACGGACGAACACTGAAGCTTTCTTT. Protein product: CASSRTRTNTEAFF.

V and J are TRBV7-8 and TRBJ1-5; 7 bases align to TRBD1. This CDR3 spans 15 amino acids. In germline, CDR1 is SGHVS, CDR2 FQNEAQ. V lost 1 base, J lost 4 bases, and 4 bases stayed unmatched. CDR3 bases: TGTGCCAGCAGCTTAGGCCCGGGACAGAATCAGCCCCAGCATTTT. Encoded protein: CASSLGPGQNQPQHF.

The genes are TRBV12-3 or TRBV12-4 and TRBJ1-1; D gene unclear. The CDR3 runs to 14 residues. V gave up 5 bases and J gave up 0 bases, with 10 bases separating them. In DNA form, the CDR3 reads TGTGCCAGCAGTCCTCGGACTGTGAACACTGAAGCTTTCTTT. Residues: CASSPRTVNTEAFF.

This clonotype was counted a few times. One end of the junction varies from germline; a read error may be responsible. The chain recombines TRBV3-1 with TRBJ2-1, with TRBD2 identical over 8 bases. From germline, CDR1 is LGHDT and CDR2 YNNKEL (reference sequence). The length of the CDR3 is 15 residues. The CDR3 region is CASTQGMAGGGEQFF. CDR3 DNA sequence: TGTGCCAGCACCCAAGGAATGGCGGGGGGAGGTGAGCAGTTCTTC.

The rearrangement uses TRBV29-1 and TRBJ2-7; possible D gene TRBD2, 5 bases. The CDR3 contains 15 residues. V dropped 5 bases and J dropped 4 bases, with 21 bases sitting between them. The germline gives CDR1 SQVTM, CDR2 ANQGSEA. The CDR3 nucleotides read TGCAGCGTTACCCGCACGGGGTTCTATGCGTACGAGCAGTACTTC. Translating it yields CSVTRTGFYAYEQYF.

The chain employs TRBV6-2 or TRBV6-3 and TRBJ2-5; 7 bases are a match to TRBD2. Germline assignment: CDR1 MNHEY and CDR2 SVGEGT. This CDR3 spans 14 amino acids. V lost 5 bases to trimming and J lost 1 base; unmatched junction nucleotides: 4. The CDR3 here is CASSRSGTQETQYF. The CDR3 DNA reads TGTGCCAGCAGTAGGAGCGGGACCCAAGAGACCCAGTACTTC.

The chain recombines TRBV3-1 with TRBJ2-7; TRBD2 matches at 9 bases. J gave up 4 bases and V 5 bases, and 6 bases lay outside the gene matches. Germline V gives CDR1 LGHDT, CDR2 YNNKEL (reference sequence). The CDR3 is 14 amino acids. CDR3 loop: CASSTRTSVYEQYF. The DNA for the CDR3 is TGTGCCAGCAGCACCCGGACTAGCGTATACGAGCAGTACTTC.

This chain links TRBV20-1 with TRBJ2-3, with 9 bases identical to TRBD2. Germline trimming cut 2 bases from V and 6 bases from J; bases unmatched to any gene: 6. The germline V gene has CDR1 DFQATT and CDR2 SNEGSKA (reference sequence). The CDR3 sequence is 14 residues long. The CDR3 nucleotides are TGCAGTGCTAGATCGGCGGGGGGGCGGGATACGCAGTATTTT. Translation gives CSARSAGGRDTQYF.

CDR3 sequence (DNA): TGTGCCAGCTCACCCGAGACGGGGCCCGACAATGAGCAGTTCTTC. It is translated as CASSPETGPDNEQFF. The rearrangement uses TRBV18 and TRBJ2-1; either TRBD1 or TRBD2 may fit D (5 bases each). CDR3 length equals 15 residues. Trimming pared 3 bases from V and 5 bases from J, leaving 14 bases between. CDR1 and CDR2 from the germline V gene are KGHSH and LQKENI.

The rearrangement links TRBV6-2 or TRBV6-3 to TRBJ1-1; a weak D match, TRBD1 (6 bases). The CDR3 contains 15 residues. The V gene lost 6 bases and the J gene lost 0 bases, with 14 bases spanning the gap. Per the germline V gene, CDR1 is MNHEY and CDR2 is SVGEGT. CDR3 loop: CASRPSGAVNTEAFF. The CDR3 DNA sequence: TGTGCCAGCAGGCCGTCGGGGGCCGTGAACACTGAAGCTTTCTTT.

The chain links TRBV4-3 to TRBJ2-1; D is possibly TRBD2 (6 bases). This CDR3 has 17 amino acids. V lost 0 bases to trimming and J lost 6 bases, with 18 bases between them. Germline lookup yields CDR1 LGHNA and CDR2 YSLEER. Written as DNA, the CDR3 is TGCGCCAGCAGCCAAGATCTGTATAGCGGAGGAGGCAATGAGCAGTTCTTC. Protein product: CASSQDLYSGGGNEQFF.

V is TRBV5-1 and J is TRBJ2-3; perhaps D is TRBD1 or TRBD2 (6 bases each). There are 15 residues in the CDR3. V was shortened by 1 base and J by 3 bases, with 12 bases between the two germline ends. Germline CDR1 and CDR2: SGHRS and YFSETQ. CDR3 nucleotide sequence: TGCGCCAGCAGCTTGAAGGGGGGTCGGACAGATACGCAGTATTTT. Its protein is CASSLKGGRTDTQYF.

This clonotype was recorded many times. This chain joins TRBV15 and TRBJ2-5; TRBD2 might be the D (5 bases). The germline gives CDR1 LNHNV, CDR2 YYDKDF (reference sequence). This CDR3 has 15 amino acids. Between the trimmed V and J ends, which lost 3 bases and 1 base, there was a span of 12 bases. This CDR3 reads CATSRASGPQETQYF. In DNA, the CDR3 is TGTGCCACCAGCAGGGCGAGCGGACCCCAAGAGACCCAGTACTTC.

The chain is built from TRBV28 and TRBJ2-6; 10 bases map to TRBD1. The CDR3 is 18 residues long. Germline-derived CDR1 and CDR2 are MDHEN and SYDVKM. The V gene end was trimmed by 1 base and the J gene end by 1 base; junction bases not matched to a gene: 4. DNA for the CDR3: TGTGCCAGCAGTTTATTCGGGACAGGGGTATCTGGGGCCAACGTCCTGACTTTC. It translates to CASSLFGTGVSGANVLTF.

This clonotype was found once. A read error may be the cause here, since a much bigger clone is one base away. The chain carries TRBV28 and TRBJ2-7; 10 nucleotides agree with TRBD1. Germline CDR1 MDHEN, CDR2 SYDVKM. There are 15 residues in the CDR3. Here the CDR3 DNA reads TGTGCCAGCAGTTCATACGGGACAGGGGACTACGAGCTGTACTTC. Translation gives CASSSYGTGDYELYF.

The chain couples TRBV27 to TRBJ2-3; 11 bases match TRBD2. CDR3 length equals 17 residues. CDR1 and CDR2 from the germline V gene are MNHEY and SMNVEV (reference sequence). The V gene end was trimmed by 6 bases and the J gene end by 0 bases; junction bases not matched to a gene: 8. In DNA form, the CDR3 reads TGTGCCAGCAGGCCGGGACTAGCGGTCTCTAGCACAGATACGCAGTATTTT. Translating gives CASRPGLAVSSTDTQYF.

This clonotype was found once. This rearrangement joins TRBV30 to TRBJ2-1, with a weak D call TRBD2 (6 bases). Per germline, CDR1 GTSNPN and CDR2 SVGIG (reference sequence). The CDR3 loop spans 13 amino acids. V was pared by 5 bases and J by 5 bases, with 13 bases between. CDR3 loop: CAWARDPHNEQFF. Written as DNA, the CDR3 is TGTGCCTGGGCGCGGGACCCCCACAATGAGCAGTTCTTC.